The 31 T cell receptor beta chains reported below all come from one sample, sequenced in a study of siplizumab effects on memory and regulatory T cells. The table came from immunoSEQ multiplex PCR; TCRdb's copy has only in-frame clones and leaves some out. The table lists approximately 98,000 clones, around 94% of them singletons. Material for sequencing was non-Treg CD4+ T cells sorted from blood. Receptor source: a human donor in good health.

The rearrangement links TRBV4-1 to TRBJ2-3, with D unresolved. This CDR3 contains 16 residues. The V end lost 3 bases, the J end lost 0 bases, and 13 bases lay between the germline ends. The germline CDR1 and CDR2 sequences are MGHRA and YSYEKL. Here the CDR3 reads CASSHFGRSSTDTQYF. CDR3 nucleotide sequence: TGCGCCAGCAGCCATTTTGGAAGATCTAGCACAGATACGCAGTATTTT.

This clone occurred once. This chain links TRBV15 with TRBJ1-6; D is possibly TRBD1 (6 bases). CDR1 is LNHNV and CDR2 is YYDKDF in the germline V gene (reference sequence). This CDR3 comprises 14 residues. Trimming stripped 0 bases from V and 7 bases from J, with 7 bases between. Here the CDR3 DNA reads TGTGCCACCAGCAGAGACACAGGGAATTCACCCCTCCACTTT. Its translation is CATSRDTGNSPLHF.

The chain combines TRBV11-2 with TRBJ2-1, with D possibly matching TRBD2 (6 bases). The CDR3 contains 14 residues. Trimming stripped 6 bases from V and 2 bases from J, with 11 bases between. Germline values: CDR1 SGHAT, CDR2 FQNNGV. DNA of the CDR3: TGTGCCAGCAGACTACGGACTACCTACAATGAGCAGTTCTTC. Its translation is CASRLRTTYNEQFF.

The chain couples TRBV6-5 to TRBJ1-3; 10 bases align to TRBD1. CDR3 size: 14 residues. Germline assignment: CDR1 MNHEY and CDR2 SVGAGI. V was clipped by 6 bases and J by 7 bases; unmatched bases: 6. CDR3 loop: CASRTGTGVNTIYF. CDR3 nucleotide sequence: TGTGCCAGCAGGACCGGGACAGGGGTGAACACCATATATTTT.

V gene TRBV5-6 combines with J gene TRBJ2-7; the D gene is possibly TRBD2 (6 bases). V gave up 6 bases and J gave up 6 bases, with 10 bases separating them. The CDR3 has 11 residues. CDR1 SGHDT and CDR2 YYEEEE come from the germline V gene. CDR3 protein: CASTGGVEQYF. DNA for the CDR3: TGTGCCAGCACCGGGGGAGTCGAGCAGTACTTC.

The chain joins TRBV2 to TRBJ1-5, with 8 positions matching TRBD1. CDR3 length equals 13 residues. The trim removed 8 bases at V and 5 bases at J, leaving 5 bases unmatched. In germline, CDR1 is SNHLY, CDR2 FYNNEI. CDR3 in DNA: TGTGCCAGCGTAGGACAGGGTGATCAGCCCCAGCATTTT. Amino acid sequence: CASVGQGDQPQHF.

The chain carries TRBV19 and TRBJ1-2; no firm D call. Germline CDR1 and CDR2: LNHDA and SQIVND (reference sequence). The CDR3 loop spans 11 amino acids. Between the trimmed V and J ends, which lost 5 bases and 5 bases, there was a span of 6 bases. In DNA form, the CDR3 reads TGTGCCAGTAGTTTTACATATGGCTACACCTTC. Translated, it gives CASSFTYGYTF.

The V gene is TRBV28, the J gene TRBJ2-2, with D perhaps matching TRBD1 (6 bases). V lost 8 bases to trimming and J lost 9 bases, with 16 bases between them. CDR3 length: 13 amino acids. Germline V gene sequence: CDR1 MDHEN, CDR2 SYDVKM. CDR3 coding DNA: TGTGCCAGCCAGCCAGGGGCTCACAGGGAGCTGTTTTTT. Protein sequence: CASQPGAHRELFF.

The J gene is TRBJ1-6, the V gene TRBV28; D unresolved. V lost 3 bases, J lost 7 bases, and 10 bases lay in between. Germline loops: CDR1 MDHEN, CDR2 SYDVKM. This CDR3 comprises 14 residues. The CDR3 sequence: CASSFKTRNSPLHF. The CDR3 DNA is TGTGCCAGCAGTTTTAAGACTAGAAATTCACCCCTCCACTTT.

The chain couples TRBV7-2 to TRBJ2-7, with 8 nucleotides matching TRBD1. The junction had 5 bases not matched to a gene; V was cut back by 3 bases and J by 1 base. Looked up from germline, CDR1 is SGHTA and CDR2 is FQGNSA. The CDR3 is made up of 15 amino acids. CDR3 sequence: CASSFQDRVSYEQYF. Here the CDR3 DNA reads TGTGCCAGCAGCTTCCAGGACAGGGTGTCCTACGAGCAGTACTTC.

The table lists this clone with a count of one. V gene TRBV5-4 combines with J gene TRBJ2-7; TRBD2 agrees at 12 bases. This CDR3 is built from 17 residues. Trimming removed 5 bases from V and 1 base from J; junction bases left unmatched: 10. Per germline, CDR1 SGHNT and CDR2 YYREEE (reference sequence). Here the CDR3 reads CASSNRLAGVGSYEQYF. The CDR3 region has the DNA TGTGCCAGCAGTAATCGACTAGCGGGAGTTGGGTCCTACGAGCAGTACTTC.

With regard to this clone: This sample also contains other DNA sequences that code for the same CDR3. The V call is TRBV5-1, the J call TRBJ2-3, with D unclear. Trimming cost V 2 bases and J 5 bases, with 3 bases left between them. Germline V gene sequence: CDR1 SGHRS, CDR2 YFSETQ. The CDR3 is 11 amino acids. The CDR3 loop reads CASSLGDTQYF. The DNA for the CDR3 is TGCGCCAGCAGCTTAGGAGATACGCAGTATTTT.

The sample holds one count of this clone. The rearrangement links TRBV7-2 to TRBJ2-3, with TRBD1 matching 7 bases. V was pared by 5 bases and J by 2 bases, with 7 bases of the junction left unmatched. Germline V CDR1 and CDR2: SGHTA, FQGNSA. This CDR3 has 15 amino acids. The DNA for the CDR3 is TGTGCCAGCAGCGAAGGGACAGCGTACACAGATACGCAGTATTTT. Translated: CASSEGTAYTDTQYF.

The V call is TRBV6-5, the J call TRBJ1-1; D not certain. Germline lookup yields CDR1 MNHEY and CDR2 SVGAGI. The CDR3 extends over 13 amino acids. V was clipped by 5 bases and J by 5 bases, with 12 bases between them. CDR3 in amino acids: CASSPRRETEAFF. The CDR3 DNA reads TGTGCCAGCAGTCCCCGGCGGGAGACTGAAGCTTTCTTT.

This chain connects TRBV2 to TRBJ2-3; D not certain. Germline CDR1 reads SNHLY; CDR2 reads FYNNEI. V lost 8 bases to trimming and J lost 7 bases, with 16 bases between them. There are 13 residues in the CDR3. The DNA of the CDR3 is TGTGCCAGCGGACGCGACCGACAAAATACGCAGTATTTT. Its protein is CASGRDRQNTQYF.

This clone came up once. The chain uses TRBV27 and TRBJ1-1; D not resolved. V lost 2 bases, J lost 3 bases, and 13 bases lay in between. CDR1 MNHEY and CDR2 SMNVEV come from the germline V gene (reference sequence). This CDR3 has 15 amino acids. CDR3 region: CASSLRSGYYTEAFF. CDR3 DNA sequence: TGTGCCAGCAGTTTAAGGTCGGGATATTACACTGAAGCTTTCTTT.

The chain combines TRBV18 with TRBJ2-1, with 8 bases aligning to TRBD2. The CDR3 has 17 amino acids. V shed 3 bases and J 5 bases; nucleotides not matched to a gene: 12. Germline lookup yields CDR1 KGHSH and CDR2 LQKENI. The CDR3 nucleotides are TGTGCCAGCTCACCTCTAAATCCGGGAGGGGTCAACAATGAGCAGTTCTTC. Amino acid sequence: CASSPLNPGGVNNEQFF. Full variable domain (outside the CDR3, taken from reference TRBV18 and TRBJ2-1): NAGVMQNPRHLVRRRGQEARLRCSPMKGHSHVYWYRQLPEEGLKFMVYLQKENIIDESGMPKERFSAEFPKEGPSILRIQQVVRGDSAAYFCASSPLNPGGVNNEQFFGPGTRLTVL.

The chain carries TRBV7-2 and TRBJ2-5; 8 nucleotides line up with TRBD1. There are 14 residues in the CDR3. The germline CDR1 and CDR2 sequences are SGHTA and FQGNSA. V lost 3 bases and J lost 9; bases outside the gene matches: 9. CDR3 in amino acids: CASSFANGQGPQYF. CDR3 in DNA: TGTGCCAGCAGCTTTGCCAACGGACAGGGACCCCAGTACTTC.

The genes are TRBV28 and TRBJ1-1; no clear D gene. V was cut by 7 bases and J by 4 bases, with 7 bases left in between. This CDR3 spans 11 amino acids. CDR1 and CDR2 from the germline V gene are MDHEN and SYDVKM. The CDR3 is CASIFRTEAFF. DNA for the CDR3: TGTGCCAGCATCTTTCGCACTGAAGCTTTCTTT.

CDR3 DNA sequence: TGTGCCAGTAGTATCTCGGGAATAGGGGAAAAAAACTATGGCTACACCTTC. Residues: CASSISGIGEKNYGYTF. The rearrangement links TRBV19 to TRBJ1-2, with a weak D call TRBD1 (5 bases). The V end was cut by 3 bases, the J end by 2 bases, with 19 bases between. This CDR3 has 17 residues. Germline CDR1 is LNHDA and CDR2 is SQIVND (reference sequence). The complete variable domain, with remaining parts taken from reference TRBV19 and TRBJ1-2, reads DGGITQSPKYLFRKEGQNVTLSCEQNLNHDAMYWYRQDPGQGLRLIYYSQIVNDFQKGDIAEGYSVSREKKESFPLTVTSAQKNPTAFYLCASSISGIGEKNYGYTFGSGTRLTVV.

The V and J genes are TRBV20-1 and TRBJ2-7; D may be TRBD1 (5 bases). The germline V and J ends were trimmed by 5 bases and 4 bases, with 9 bases remaining between them. The CDR3 length is 11 residues. The V gene's germline CDR1 is DFQATT and CDR2 SNEGSKA (reference sequence). As DNA, the CDR3 is TGCAGTGCTTCCCAGGGTTACGAGCAGTACTTC. This sequence encodes CSASQGYEQYF.

CDR3 in amino acids: CASSLSEGQGLYEQYF. The CDR3 DNA sequence: TGTGCCAGCAGCCTCAGTGAGGGACAGGGTTTATACGAGCAGTACTTC. The rearrangement links TRBV2 to TRBJ2-7, with 9 bases identical to TRBD1. Germline V gives CDR1 SNHLY, CDR2 FYNNEI. This CDR3 region has 16 residues. V lost 6 bases to trimming and J lost 4 bases; unmatched junction nucleotides: 13.

The gene calls are TRBV7-9 and TRBJ2-7; weak D call: TRBD1 (6 bases). The length of the CDR3 is 15 residues. Germline CDR1 is SEHNR and CDR2 is FQNEAQ (reference sequence). The V and J ends lost 4 bases and 7 bases respectively, with 20 bases between them. In DNA, the CDR3 is TGTGCCAGCAGCTCCTGGGGGCAGGGGAAGGGAGAGCAGTACTTC. This codes for CASSSWGQGKGEQYF.

This chain uses TRBV19 with TRBJ1-2; no definite D call. Trimming removed 5 bases at V and 4 bases at J, with 5 bases between. The germline V gene has CDR1 LNHDA and CDR2 SQIVND (reference sequence). This CDR3 has 11 residues. CDR3 in amino acids: CASSPRYGYTF. The CDR3 region has the DNA TGTGCCAGTAGTCCCCGCTATGGCTACACCTTC.

The chain joins TRBV6-1 to TRBJ2-5, with D possibly TRBD1 on 5 matching bases. Looked up from germline, CDR1 is MNHNS and CDR2 is SASEGT. Deletions cut 2 bases from V and 3 bases from J, with 10 bases between. This CDR3 is 14 amino acids long. The CDR3 here is CASSEMLREETQYF. The CDR3 DNA is TGTGCCAGCAGTGAAATGCTCAGGGAAGAGACCCAGTACTTC.

The chain carries TRBV7-3 and TRBJ2-7; D remains unclear. Looked up from germline, CDR1 is SGHTA and CDR2 is FQGTGA. V lost 6 bases and J lost 3, with 3 bases in between. This CDR3 comprises 10 residues. The CDR3: CASRGYEQYF. CDR3 DNA sequence: TGTGCCAGCAGAGGCTACGAGCAGTACTTC.

The chain is built from TRBV6-1 and TRBJ2-7; no firm D call. This CDR3 is 12 amino acids long. Germline V gene sequence: CDR1 MNHNS, CDR2 SASEGT. The V and J ends lost 5 bases and 4 bases respectively, with 9 bases between them. The CDR3 protein is CASSTFSYEQYF. The CDR3 DNA reads as TGTGCCAGCAGTACCTTTTCTTACGAGCAGTACTTC.

The rearrangement uses TRBV6-6 and TRBJ1-2, with TRBD1 as a possible D gene (5 bases). The CDR3 runs to 15 residues. Per the germline V gene, CDR1 is MNHNY and CDR2 is SVGAGI (reference sequence). Trimming cost V 6 bases and J 1 base, with 15 bases left between them. Here the CDR3 reads CASSPRGGGNYGYTF. The CDR3 DNA follows: TGTGCCAGCAGCCCCCGGGGCGGTGGTAACTATGGCTACACCTTC.

The chain couples TRBV7-9 to TRBJ2-2, with 10 bases aligning to TRBD2. V trimming: 0 bases; J trimming: 4 bases; junction bases outside the gene matches: 5. The CDR3 sequence is 17 residues long. Germline V gene sequence: CDR1 SEHNR, CDR2 FQNEAQ (reference sequence). Written as DNA, the CDR3 is TGTGCCAGCAGCTTAGCTTCTCTAGCGGGAGTCACCGGGGAGCTGTTTTTT. Translating it yields CASSLASLAGVTGELFF.

The chain is built from TRBV9 and TRBJ1-1; D is perhaps TRBD1 (6 bases). Trimming removed 5 bases from V and 4 bases from J, with 12 bases in between. Germline lookup yields CDR1 SGDLS and CDR2 YYNGEE. This CDR3 contains 13 residues. The CDR3 bases are TGTGCCAGCAGAGGTACAGGGAGCACTGAAGCTTTCTTT. It codes for CASRGTGSTEAFF.

V and J are TRBV6-5 and TRBJ2-2; D is ambiguous. Trimming stripped 5 bases from V and 7 bases from J, with 14 bases between. Looked up from germline, CDR1 is MNHEY and CDR2 is SVGAGI. The CDR3 runs 14 residues. The CDR3 spells CASSQRPDGGELFF. As DNA, the CDR3 is TGTGCCAGCAGTCAGAGACCCGACGGCGGGGAGCTGTTTTTT.